The 32 T cell receptor beta chains below all came from one sample that was sequenced in a study of T cell repertoires in cytomegalovirus infection. TCRdb fed the reads into MiXCR, producing one record per CDR3 protein. Among around 300,000 distinct CDR3 sequences, around 25% were seen once, and the ten largest hold 13%. The antigens these receptors bind are not known. Sequenced material: cultured PBMCs, taken from culture after CMV antigen stimulation. The receptors stem from a human donor in good health (CMV status not recorded). Some clones in this sample may be carry-over from other donors' samples.

This clonotype occurred a few times. The rearrangement uses TRBV6-6 and TRBJ2-1; TRBD2 agrees at 10 bases. Germline CDR1 reads MNHNY; CDR2 reads SVGAGI (reference sequence). V dropped 0 bases and J dropped 4; count of bases not matched to a gene: 9. The CDR3 is 18 residues long. The CDR3 loop reads CASSYSSGSGRRYNEQFF. DNA of the CDR3: TGTGCCAGCAGTTACTCGTCGGGTAGCGGGAGGAGGTACAATGAGCAGTTCTTC.

The V gene is TRBV6-2 or TRBV6-3, the J gene TRBJ2-5, with TRBD2 identical over 11 bases. This CDR3 is built from 16 residues. Germline lookup yields CDR1 MNHEY and CDR2 SVGEGT. The V and J ends lost 6 bases and 5 bases, in that order; junction bases with no gene match: 11. The CDR3 reads CASRPLTSGKPETQYF. The CDR3 nucleotides read TGTGCCAGCAGGCCCTTGACTAGCGGGAAACCGGAGACCCAGTACTTC.

The J gene is TRBJ1-5, the V gene TRBV4-2, with D hard to call. V gave up 0 bases and J gave up 7 bases, with 4 bases separating them. Germline V gene data show CDR1 as LGHNA and CDR2 as YNFKEQ. This CDR3 is built from 12 residues. Here the CDR3 reads CASSQDAQPQHF. The DNA for the CDR3 is TGTGCCAGCAGCCAAGACGCCCAGCCCCAGCATTTT.

This clonotype was counted ten times or more. The chain uses TRBV25-1 and TRBJ2-1, with D unclear. Germline lookup yields CDR1 MGHDK and CDR2 SYGVNS. Trimming removed 1 base from V and 10 bases from J, with 8 bases in between. This CDR3 has 12 amino acids. This CDR3 reads CASSESIGEQFF. In DNA, the CDR3 is TGTGCCAGCAGTGAATCAATCGGGGAGCAGTTCTTC.

The chain is built from TRBV12-3 or TRBV12-4 and TRBJ1-2; no clear D gene. CDR3 length: 12 residues. Trimming cost V 1 base and J 8 bases, with 8 bases left between them. The CDR3 DNA reads as TGTGCCAGCAGTTTAGTACGCGAAGGCTACACCTTC. This codes for CASSLVREGYTF.

The chain combines TRBV7-6 with TRBJ1-2; D gene unclear. V gave up 1 base and J gave up 7 bases, with 7 bases separating them. There are 12 residues in the CDR3. Per germline, CDR1 SGHVS and CDR2 FNYEAQ. For the CDR3, the DNA is TGTGCCAGCAGCTTAGGGTATGGTGGCTACACCTTC. It yields the protein CASSLGYGGYTF.

This clonotype showed up just a few times. This chain uses TRBV9 with TRBJ2-5, with 14 nucleotides matching TRBD2. Germline V lookup: CDR1 SGDLS, CDR2 YYNGEE. The trim removed 2 bases at V and 3 bases at J, leaving 0 bases unmatched. This CDR3 has 15 residues. Here the CDR3 reads CASSVGLAGEETQYF. Written as DNA, the CDR3 is TGTGCCAGCAGCGTGGGACTAGCGGGAGAAGAGACCCAGTACTTC.

This clonotype was seen only a few times. V is TRBV7-2 and J is TRBJ1-4; D is unresolved. Trimming removed 1 base from V and 8 bases from J, with 14 bases in between. Germline assignment: CDR1 SGHTA and CDR2 FQGNSA. This CDR3 spans 15 amino acids. The chain's CDR3 is CASSLDTVSEEKLFF. CDR3 nucleotide sequence: TGTGCCAGCAGCTTAGACACGGTTTCGGAAGAAAAACTGTTTTTT.

This clonotype has at least ten counts. The chain recombines TRBV12-3 or TRBV12-4 with TRBJ2-3; TRBD2 is a possible D gene (5 bases). Trimming cost V 1 base and J 5 bases, with 7 bases left between them. CDR3 size: 13 residues. In DNA form, the CDR3 reads TGTGCCAGCAGTTTAGGCGAGGGAGATACGCAGTATTTT. Its translation is CASSLGEGDTQYF.

This clonotype was observed a few times. CDR3 protein: CASSEAGQYQETQYF. For the CDR3, the DNA is TGTGCCAGCAGTGAAGCAGGACAGTACCAAGAGACCCAGTACTTC. This chain uses TRBV2 with TRBJ2-5, with D perhaps TRBD1 (6 bases). The germline V gene has CDR1 SNHLY and CDR2 FYNNEI. The V end was cut by 0 bases, the J end by 0 bases, with 8 bases between. The CDR3 contains 15 residues.

A single count supports this clonotype. The V call is TRBV12-3 or TRBV12-4, the J call TRBJ2-7; a weak D match, TRBD1 (5 bases). The CDR3 is 14 residues long. Trimming took 2 bases from V and 3 from J, leaving 11 bases between them. CDR3 bases: TGTGCCAGCAGTTTATCGGCAGGGCTCTACGAGCAGTACGTC. Amino acids: CASSLSAGLYEQYV.

The chain has TRBV11-3 and TRBJ2-5; 9 bases are a match to TRBD2. The CDR3 is 17 amino acids. CDR1 is SGHNT and CDR2 is YENEEA in the germline V gene. V dropped 1 base and J dropped 1; count of bases not matched to a gene: 7. The CDR3 spells CASSLGIGSGSQETQYF. The CDR3 DNA is TGTGCCAGCAGCTTAGGGATTGGTAGCGGGAGCCAAGAGACCCAGTACTTC.

The V call is TRBV5-4, the J call TRBJ2-5; TRBD2 matches at 7 bases. The CDR3 runs to 14 residues. Germline CDR1 reads SGHNT; CDR2 reads YYREEE (reference sequence). Trimming cost V 0 bases and J 4 bases; bases outside gene matches: 3. The CDR3 nucleotides read TGTGCCAGCAGCTTGGAACCTAGCGGAGAGACCCAGTACTTC. The encoded protein is CASSLEPSGETQYF.

The table lists this clonotype with a count of one. The rearrangement joins TRBV6-5 to TRBJ2-6, with 9 positions matching TRBD2. Trimming at V came to 5 bases and at J to 1 base, leaving 15 bases not matched to a gene. This CDR3 spans 20 amino acids. Looked up from germline, CDR1 is MNHEY and CDR2 is SVGAGI. CDR3 sequence reads: CASSARFYASGKSGANVLTF. The CDR3 nucleotides are TGTGCCAGCAGTGCCCGTTTTTATGCTAGCGGGAAATCTGGGGCCAACGTCCTGACTTTC.

This clonotype was counted between two and nine times. The chain links TRBV15 to TRBJ2-1, with 10 nucleotides matching TRBD2. Per germline, CDR1 LNHNV and CDR2 YYDKDF (reference sequence). This CDR3 region has 17 residues. The V segment lost 4 bases and the J segment 7 bases; nucleotides outside the gene matches: 13. The CDR3 DNA sequence: TGTGCCACCAGCACAAAAACCTCTAGCGGGAGTTGGAATGAGCAGTTCTTC. As protein: CATSTKTSSGSWNEQFF.

The chain employs TRBV7-9 and TRBJ2-7, with D hard to call. The CDR3 sequence is 12 residues long. V lost 5 bases and J 7 bases, leaving 12 bases between the germline ends. Germline V gene lookup returns CDR1 SEHNR and CDR2 FQNEAQ (reference sequence). CDR3 nucleotide sequence: TGTGCCAGCAGCGGCTACGGCAAAGAGCAGTACGTC. Protein: CASSGYGKEQYV.

The chain carries TRBV11-2 and TRBJ2-1; 13 bases fit TRBD2. Germline CDR1 and CDR2: SGHAT and FQNNGV. With V trimmed by 5 bases and J by 10 bases, 8 bases remained unmatched. This CDR3 is 15 amino acids long. CDR3 loop: CASSPRLAGGWEQFF. The CDR3 DNA sequence: TGTGCCAGCAGCCCTCGACTAGCGGGAGGTTGGGAGCAGTTCTTC. Using reference TRBV11-2 and TRBJ2-1 for the parts outside the CDR3, the full variable domain is EAGVAQSPRYKIIEKRQSVAFWCNPISGHATLYWYQQILGQGPKLLIQFQNNGVVDDSQLPKDRFSAERLKGVDSTLKIQPAKLEDSAVYLCASSPRLAGGWEQFFGPGTRLTVL.

This clonotype was counted a few times. The chain employs TRBV4-3 and TRBJ2-7, with TRBD2 as a possible D gene (6 bases). Trimming took off 0 bases at V and 7 bases at J, with 22 bases between the two ends. Germline CDR1 reads LGHNA; CDR2 reads YSLEER. The CDR3 is 17 amino acids. The CDR3 nucleotides are TGCGCCAGCAGCCAAGATCTCGGGAGAACGGTCCGTTTGGAGCAGTACTTC. Protein: CASSQDLGRTVRLEQYF.

The chain recombines TRBV5-1 with TRBJ1-1; D is possibly TRBD1 (5 bases). Trimming removed 4 bases at V and 5 bases at J, with 18 bases between. This CDR3 region has 15 residues. Germline lookup yields CDR1 SGHRS and CDR2 YFSETQ. CDR3 sequence: CASSLGHMGKTEAFF. CDR3 DNA sequence: TGCGCCAGCAGCCTAGGACATATGGGAAAAACTGAAGCTTTCTTT.

This clonotype was detected many times. The chain is built from TRBV6-2 or TRBV6-3 and TRBJ1-6; the D gene is possibly TRBD1 (6 bases). CDR1 and CDR2 (germline): MNHEY, SVGEGT. This CDR3 is 18 amino acids long. Between the trimmed V and J ends, which lost 3 bases and 0 bases, there was a span of 15 bases. CDR3 loop: CASSYPPDSSSYNSPLHF. The DNA for the CDR3 is TGTGCCAGCAGTTATCCGCCGGACAGTAGCTCCTATAATTCACCCCTCCACTTT.

This clonotype was detected only a few times. The rearrangement uses TRBV19 and TRBJ1-2; TRBD1 matches at 9 bases. V dropped 4 bases and J dropped 2; count of bases not matched to a gene: 5. Germline V gene lookup returns CDR1 LNHDA and CDR2 SQIVND (reference sequence). The CDR3 is 15 residues long. DNA of the CDR3: TGTGCCAGTAGTACCCGGACAGGGGAAAACTATGGCTACACCTTC. It specifies CASSTRTGENYGYTF. Supplemented by reference TRBV19 and TRBJ1-2, the full variable domain reads DGGITQSPKYLFRKEGQNVTLSCEQNLNHDAMYWYRQDPGQGLRLIYYSQIVNDFQKGDIAEGYSVSREKKESFPLTVTSAQKNPTAFYLCASSTRTGENYGYTFGSGTRLTVV.

The V and J genes are TRBV29-1 and TRBJ2-3, with 7 bases fitting TRBD1. The V gene's germline CDR1 is SQVTM and CDR2 ANQGSEA. The CDR3 runs to 14 residues. Trimming removed 6 bases from V and 0 bases from J; junction bases left unmatched: 6. The CDR3 here is CSVAPGQSTDTQYF. CDR3 coding DNA: TGCAGCGTAGCCCCGGGACAGAGCACAGATACGCAGTATTTT.

This clonotype occurred a few times. The V and J genes are TRBV18 and TRBJ2-7, with TRBD2 as a possible D gene (5 bases). V gave up 6 bases and J gave up 6 bases, with 21 bases separating them. Per germline, CDR1 KGHSH and CDR2 LQKENI. This CDR3 comprises 15 residues. The CDR3 sequence is CASSLLDSPGGEQYV. The CDR3 nucleotides are TGTGCCAGCTCTCTCTTGGACTCCCCGGGCGGCGAGCAGTACGTC.

J is TRBJ1-5 and V is TRBV12-3 or TRBV12-4; D unclear. V shed 3 bases and J shed 0 bases, with 9 bases lying between them. This CDR3 is built from 15 residues. DNA for the CDR3: TGTGCCAGCAGTTTCTCAGTGGATAGCAATCAGCCCCAGCATTTT. Residues: CASSFSVDSNQPQHF.

The chain combines TRBV7-9 with TRBJ2-1; 14 bases align to TRBD2. The CDR3 has 15 amino acids. From germline, CDR1 is SEHNR and CDR2 FQNEAQ (reference sequence). V was pared by 4 bases and J by 9 bases, with 5 bases of the junction left unmatched. The CDR3: CASSSGLAGGIEQFF. CDR3 DNA: TGTGCCAGCAGCTCCGGACTAGCGGGAGGTATTGAGCAGTTCTTC.

This clonotype was seen ten or more times. The J gene is TRBJ1-3, the V gene TRBV7-8; D gene ambiguous. Germline V gene data show CDR1 as SGHVS and CDR2 as FQNEAQ. Trimming shortened V by 4 bases and J by 4 bases, and 14 bases separated the two germline ends. CDR3 length: 15 amino acids. The CDR3: CASSSRPGGGNTIYF. DNA of the CDR3: TGTGCCAGCAGCTCGAGACCGGGTGGCGGAAACACCATATATTTT.

Many counts were recorded for this clonotype. The chain couples TRBV7-2 to TRBJ2-3; possibly TRBD2 for D (6 bases). The V gene lost 1 base and the J gene lost 0 bases, with 11 bases spanning the gap. Germline V gene lookup returns CDR1 SGHTA and CDR2 FQGNSA. There are 16 residues in the CDR3. In DNA, the CDR3 is TGTGCCAGCAGCTTAGTTGGGCGGGGTAGCACAGATACGCAGTATTTT. This translates into CASSLVGRGSTDTQYF.

There are a few counts of this clonotype. The chain has TRBV4-1 and TRBJ1-5; 9 bases match TRBD1. The CDR3 spans 16 residues. Per germline, CDR1 MGHRA and CDR2 YSYEKL. The ends lost 3 bases at V and 3 bases at J; junction bases unmatched: 6. This CDR3 reads CASSQGQGGDNQPQHF. The CDR3 DNA is TGCGCCAGCAGCCAGGGACAGGGCGGGGACAATCAGCCCCAGCATTTT.

This clonotype was seen more than once but under ten times. This chain links TRBV5-1 with TRBJ2-2, with 8 bases identical to TRBD1. The V gene's germline CDR1 is SGHRS and CDR2 YFSETQ. The CDR3 is made up of 16 amino acids. J lost 0 bases, V lost 0 bases, and 1 base had no gene match. CDR3 coding DNA: TGCGCCAGCAGCTTGGTGGACAGGGCGAACACCGGGGAGCTGTTTTTT. Its protein is CASSLVDRANTGELFF.

The chain carries TRBV6-2 or TRBV6-3 and TRBJ2-7; D is perhaps TRBD1 (5 bases). The CDR3 is 13 residues long. In germline, CDR1 is MNHEY, CDR2 SVGEGT. V lost 5 bases and J lost 4, with 12 bases in between. CDR3 loop: CASSTVDIYEQYV. Here the CDR3 DNA reads TGTGCCAGCAGTACGGTGGACATTTACGAGCAGTACGTC.

This clonotype was found a few times. V usage is TRBV9 and J usage is TRBJ2-7, with 9 bases that match TRBD1. The V and J ends lost 5 bases and 4 bases, in that order; junction bases with no gene match: 16. The length of the CDR3 is 17 residues. In germline, CDR1 is SGDLS, CDR2 YYNGEE. In DNA form, the CDR3 reads TGTGCCAGCAGGGCCGGGACAGGGATAAGAACCCATTACGAGCAGTACGTC. It translates to CASRAGTGIRTHYEQYV.

In its sample, this clonotype was seen many times. The chain uses TRBV7-2 and TRBJ2-3, with 7 bases fitting TRBD2. CDR1 SGHTA and CDR2 FQGNSA come from the germline V gene. After removal of 4 bases from V and 9 bases from J, the junction contained 7 bases not matched to a gene. This CDR3 has 13 amino acids. CDR3 sequence (DNA): TGTGCCAGCAGCTGGGGCCAGACTAGCACGCAGTATTTT. Encoded protein: CASSWGQTSTQYF.